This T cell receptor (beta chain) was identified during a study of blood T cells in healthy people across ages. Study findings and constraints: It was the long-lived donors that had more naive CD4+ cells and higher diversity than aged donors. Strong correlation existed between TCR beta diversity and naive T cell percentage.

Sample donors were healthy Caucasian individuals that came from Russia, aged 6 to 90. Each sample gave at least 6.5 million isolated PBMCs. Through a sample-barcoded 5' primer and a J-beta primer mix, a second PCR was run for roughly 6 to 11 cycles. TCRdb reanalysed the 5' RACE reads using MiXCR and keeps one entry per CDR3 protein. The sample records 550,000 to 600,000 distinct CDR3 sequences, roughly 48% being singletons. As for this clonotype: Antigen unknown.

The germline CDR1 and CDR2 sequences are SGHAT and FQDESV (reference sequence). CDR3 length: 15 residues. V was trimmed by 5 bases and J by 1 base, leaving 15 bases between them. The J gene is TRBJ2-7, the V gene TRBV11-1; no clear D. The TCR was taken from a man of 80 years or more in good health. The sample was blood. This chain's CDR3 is CASSPEWGRSYEQYF. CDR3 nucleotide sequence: TGTGCCAGCAGCCCCGAGTGGGGTAGATCCTACGAGCAGTACTTC.